This record looks at one T cell receptor beta chain sequence and its context. Its target is not known. The study ran its PCR with 60 Vbeta and 13 Jbeta primers. The data were produced by immunoSEQ multiplex PCR, yet TCRdb's version contains in-frame clones alone and is incomplete. This table has over 130,000 clones, roughly 77% appearing once. The sample comes from a study of cytomegalovirus exposure and HLA in healthy donors. Study-wide points: Within an earlier analysis, most TCR beta V segments proved productive either about 90% or about 30% of the time. Across donors, most TCRs were seen rarely, yet some public ones were widespread.

Germline V lookup: CDR1 KGHSY, CDR2 FQNENV. This CDR3 has 14 amino acids. V dropped 2 bases and J dropped 6; count of bases not matched to a gene: 4. The sequenced sample consisted of PBMCs. The V gene is TRBV16, the J gene TRBJ2-7; 10 positions match TRBD2. The clonotype originates from a human donor in good health. The CDR3 reads CASSQKRGGFEQYF. As DNA, the CDR3 is TGTGCCAGCAGCCAAAAGCGGGGGGGCTTCGAGCAGTACTTC.